The 28 T cell receptor beta chains listed next were all sequenced from one sample in a study of cytomegalovirus exposure and HLA in healthy donors. Primers: 60 Vbeta forward and 13 Jbeta reverse. Using immunoSEQ multiplex PCR, the repertoire was profiled, and TCRdb retains in-frame clones only, with some absent. The table lists some 90,000 clones, just under 70% of them singletons. Sequencing was done on a sample of PBMCs. These TCRs come from a man aged 45 to 65 in good health and CMV-seronegative.

V and J are TRBV30 and TRBJ2-1; D unresolved. V dropped 0 bases and J dropped 8 bases, with 8 bases sitting between them. The CDR3 has 12 amino acids. Germline values: CDR1 GTSNPN, CDR2 SVGIG (reference sequence). The CDR3 sequence is CAWSVSHDEQFF. CDR3 DNA sequence: TGTGCCTGGAGTGTATCCCATGATGAGCAGTTCTTC.

V gene TRBV5-1 combines with J gene TRBJ2-1; TRBD1 is a possible D gene (5 bases). Germline CDR1 is SGHRS and CDR2 is YFSETQ. V shed 2 bases and J shed 5 bases, with 11 bases lying between them. CDR3 size: 14 residues. The CDR3 sequence is CASSLSSRDNEQFF. In nucleotides, the CDR3 is TGCGCCAGCAGCTTATCCAGCAGGGACAATGAGCAGTTCTTC.

The chain carries TRBV7-9 and TRBJ1-5; D remains ambiguous. The CDR3 runs to 13 residues. Germline V CDR1 and CDR2: SEHNR, FQNEAQ (reference sequence). V gave up 4 bases and J gave up 5 bases, with 9 bases separating them. Written as DNA, the CDR3 is TGTGCCAGCAGCTCCCGTAATGATCAGCCCCAGCATTTT. Translated, it gives CASSSRNDQPQHF. The variable domain in full, completed from reference TRBV7-9 and TRBJ1-5, reads DTGVSQNPRHKITKRGQNVTFRCDPISEHNRLYWYRQTLGQGPEFLTYFQNEAQLEKSRLLSDRFSAERPKGSFSTLEIQRTEQGDSAMYLCASSSRNDQPQHFGDGTRLSIL.

This clone was observed once. The J gene is TRBJ1-6, the V gene TRBV28, with a weak D call TRBD1 (5 bases). This CDR3 is 13 amino acids long. Germline V gene lookup returns CDR1 MDHEN and CDR2 SYDVKM. Trimming shortened V by 10 bases and J by 8 bases, and 15 bases separated the two germline ends. The CDR3 protein is CATLVGGYSPLHF. CDR3 nucleotide sequence: TGTGCCACTTTAGTCGGGGGATATTCACCCCTCCACTTT.

This clone was observed a handful of times. This chain uses TRBV4-2 with TRBJ2-3; 9 positions match TRBD2. The CDR3 spans 16 residues. From germline, CDR1 is LGHNA and CDR2 YNFKEQ. J gave up 4 bases and V 3 bases, and 8 bases lay outside the gene matches. CDR3 loop: CASSHSGTSTSDTQYF. CDR3 sequence (DNA): TGTGCCAGCAGCCATTCCGGGACTAGCACATCAGATACGCAGTATTTT.

The chain has TRBV2 and TRBJ2-5; 7 bases are shared with TRBD1. Germline lookup yields CDR1 SNHLY and CDR2 FYNNEI. The V and J ends lost 4 bases and 9 bases, in that order; junction bases with no gene match: 2. CDR3 size: 11 residues. The CDR3 DNA reads as TGTGCCAGCAGTGGACAGGGCCCCCAGTACTTC. The encoded protein is CASSGQGPQYF.

The chain combines TRBV30 with TRBJ1-4; possible D gene TRBD1, 6 bases. There are 13 residues in the CDR3. V was clipped by 4 bases and J by 4 bases, with 10 bases between them. Germline V CDR1 and CDR2: GTSNPN, SVGIG (reference sequence). The CDR3 loop is CAWNRDNNEKLFF. The CDR3 DNA reads as TGTGCCTGGAACCGGGACAATAATGAAAAACTGTTTTTT.

V is TRBV7-9 and J is TRBJ1-2; no definite D call. Trimming cost V 4 bases and J 4 bases, with 10 bases left between them. The CDR3 sequence is 13 residues long. Per the germline V gene, CDR1 is SEHNR and CDR2 is FQNEAQ (reference sequence). The CDR3 DNA follows: TGTGCCAGCAGCTACGTCGGGTCCTATGGCTACACCTTC. It is translated as CASSYVGSYGYTF.

In DNA, the CDR3 is TGTGCCAGCAGTGGGACCGGGACTGGGAGGCTTGAGCAGTTCTTC. This gives the protein CASSGTGTGRLEQFF. The gene calls are TRBV25-1 and TRBJ2-1; TRBD2 might be the D (6 bases). Trimming shortened V by 4 bases and J by 9 bases, and 19 bases separated the two germline ends. Per the germline V gene, CDR1 is MGHDK and CDR2 is SYGVNS. The CDR3 is 15 residues long.

The CDR3 nucleotides are TGTGCCAGCAGTTACCTTCCAGGGGCCCCTAATGAAAAACTGTTTTTT. This sequence encodes CASSYLPGAPNEKLFF. The V and J genes are TRBV6-5 and TRBJ1-4, with D maybe TRBD1 (6 bases). Germline values: CDR1 MNHEY, CDR2 SVGAGI. CDR3 length: 16 amino acids. V was pared by 2 bases and J by 3 bases, with 13 bases between.

Comments on this clone: Other DNA sequences in this specimen translate into the identical CDR3. The chain links TRBV2 to TRBJ2-7; TRBD1 might be the D (5 bases). The length of the CDR3 is 14 residues. Between the trimmed V and J ends, which lost 3 bases and 0 bases, there was a span of 9 bases. Germline CDR1 is SNHLY and CDR2 is FYNNEI. CDR3 in amino acids: CASSEQGSSYEQYV. The CDR3, as DNA: TGTGCCAGCAGTGAGCAGGGTTCCTCCTACGAGCAGTACGTC.

The chain joins TRBV21-1 to TRBJ1-3; the D segment call TRBD1 is taken from the table without a DNA check. TRBV21-1 is assigned pseudogene status. CDR3 length: 20 amino acids. The CDR3 DNA reads TGTGCCAGCAGCAAAGCGAGTCGGGCAGACAGGGAGGAATACGGAAACACCATATATTTT. Encoded protein: CASSKASRADREEYGNTIYF.

This clone was counted a single time. The chain employs TRBV2 and TRBJ2-1; D possibly corresponds to TRBD2 (5 bases). Germline assignment: CDR1 SNHLY and CDR2 FYNNEI. Trimming pared 4 bases from V and 5 bases from J, leaving 9 bases between. The CDR3 sequence is 13 residues long. In DNA, the CDR3 is TGTGCCAGCAGTGTGCGGGCTAACAATGAGCAGTTCTTC. Protein product: CASSVRANNEQFF.

J is TRBJ2-1 and V is TRBV4-2; 9 bases match TRBD2. Germline-derived CDR1 and CDR2 are LGHNA and YNFKEQ. The V gene end was trimmed by 4 bases and the J gene end by 4 bases; junction bases not matched to a gene: 11. The CDR3 sequence is 17 residues long. The CDR3 sequence is CASSPALAGRGYNEQFF. The CDR3 nucleotides read TGTGCCAGCAGCCCCGCCCTAGCGGGACGGGGGTACAATGAGCAGTTCTTC.

This clone was observed at least ten times. This chain uses TRBV7-9 with TRBJ1-3; D is unclear. The CDR3 extends over 17 amino acids. Trimming shortened V by 1 base and J by 0 bases, and 13 bases separated the two germline ends. The germline gives CDR1 SEHNR, CDR2 FQNEAQ (reference sequence). This chain's CDR3 is CASSLVKTGSSGNTIYF. The CDR3 DNA reads as TGTGCCAGCAGCTTAGTGAAGACGGGGAGCTCTGGAAACACCATATATTTT.

This clone was counted a single time. V gene TRBV18 combines with J gene TRBJ1-1; tentative D call: TRBD1 (5 bases). Germline V lookup: CDR1 KGHSH, CDR2 LQKENI. CDR3 length equals 13 residues. V lost 6 bases, J lost 1 base, and 9 bases lay in between. The CDR3 region has the DNA TGTGCCAGCTCCCCTACAGGGAACACTGAAGCTTTCTTT. Encoded protein: CASSPTGNTEAFF.

This chain joins TRBV7-2 and TRBJ2-7, with TRBD2 matching 7 bases. Germline CDR1 SGHTA, CDR2 FQGNSA. Trimming took 1 base from V and 4 from J; bases not matched to a gene: 7. This CDR3 has 15 residues. The CDR3 DNA reads TGTGCCAGCAGCTTAGGCCGTGGCGGGAGATACGAGCAGTACGTC. Its translation: CASSLGRGGRYEQYV.

DNA for the CDR3: TGTGCCAGCAGCTTACCGGGGGCAGATACGCAGTATTTT. It encodes CASSLPGADTQYF. The genes are TRBV7-6 and TRBJ2-3; tentatively, D is TRBD2 (6 bases). CDR3 length equals 13 residues. Germline assignment: CDR1 SGHVS and CDR2 FNYEAQ. V lost 2 bases and J 4 bases, leaving 7 bases between the germline ends.

J is TRBJ2-3 and V is TRBV4-3; the D gene is possibly TRBD1 (6 bases). CDR3 length equals 15 residues. The V end was cut by 3 bases, the J end by 1 base, with 11 bases between. CDR1 and CDR2 (germline): LGHNA, YSLEER. In DNA form, the CDR3 reads TGCGCCAGCAGCCAGTTCAGGGGTGGCACAGATACGCAGTATTTT. Translation: CASSQFRGGTDTQYF.

This clone was seen only once. V usage is TRBV6-5 and J usage is TRBJ1-3; 7 positions agree with TRBD1. J was trimmed by 2 bases and V by 6 bases; bases with no gene match: 7. The CDR3 is 15 amino acids. In germline, CDR1 is MNHEY, CDR2 SVGAGI. The CDR3: CASRRSGTAGNTIYF. The CDR3 DNA follows: TGTGCCAGCAGACGATCCGGGACAGCTGGAAACACCATATATTTT.

This clone was seen at least ten times. The CDR3 DNA reads as TGTGCCAGCAGGGGACAGGTCGGCACTGAAGCTTTCTTT. Protein product: CASRGQVGTEAFF. This chain joins TRBV2 and TRBJ1-1, with 8 bases aligning to TRBD1. The length of the CDR3 is 13 residues. Germline V gene lookup returns CDR1 SNHLY and CDR2 FYNNEI. Losses at the gene ends were 6 bases for V and 4 bases for J; bases not matched to a gene: 4.

This chain uses TRBV9 with TRBJ2-3; no clear D. Looked up from germline, CDR1 is SGDLS and CDR2 is YYNGEE. V was clipped by 0 bases and J by 2 bases, with 7 bases between them. The CDR3 is made up of 14 amino acids. The CDR3 DNA is TGTGCCAGCAGCGTAGGTCCAAACACAGATACGCAGTATTTT. Protein: CASSVGPNTDTQYF.

The chain carries TRBV2 and TRBJ1-2, with D unresolved. This CDR3 region has 14 residues. With 8 bases removed from V and 0 bases from J, the gap between germline ends came to 13 bases. The germline gives CDR1 SNHLY, CDR2 FYNNEI. The CDR3 sequence: CASSYGVANYGYTF. The CDR3 DNA follows: TGTGCCAGCTCGTACGGGGTGGCTAACTATGGCTACACCTTC.

This clone was counted between two and nine times. This sequence joins TRBV6-6 and TRBJ2-7; the D gene is possibly TRBD1 (5 bases). This CDR3 is 16 amino acids long. Germline lookup yields CDR1 MNHNY and CDR2 SVGAGI (reference sequence). The ends were cut back, 0 bases at V and 2 bases at J, with 14 bases in the middle. The CDR3 DNA is TGTGCCAGCAGTTACTCGACAGATTACATCCCCTACGAGCAGTACTTC. This translates into CASSYSTDYIPYEQYF.

The chain links TRBV4-3 to TRBJ2-1; D is perhaps TRBD2 (5 bases). From germline, CDR1 is LGHNA and CDR2 YSLEER. The germline V and J ends were trimmed by 0 bases and 9 bases, with 15 bases remaining between them. This CDR3 comprises 15 residues. The CDR3 reads CASSQELIGVSEQFF. As DNA, the CDR3 is TGCGCCAGCAGCCAAGAGTTGATCGGGGTGAGTGAGCAGTTCTTC.

V is TRBV18 and J is TRBJ2-7; 9 bases are a match to TRBD1. J gave up 0 bases and V 3 bases, and 3 bases lay outside the gene matches. CDR1 KGHSH and CDR2 LQKENI come from the germline V gene. The CDR3 extends over 15 amino acids. The CDR3 protein is CASSPGTGTSYEQYV. In nucleotides, the CDR3 is TGTGCCAGCTCACCGGGGACAGGGACCTCCTACGAGCAGTACGTC.

Only a few counts were recorded for this clone. The chain has TRBV28 and TRBJ2-4, with D hard to call. Germline V gives CDR1 MDHEN, CDR2 SYDVKM. This CDR3 contains 14 residues. Trimming left V 2 bases short and J 4 bases short, with 9 bases between. This chain's CDR3 is CASSLRGVKNIQYF. DNA for the CDR3: TGTGCCAGCAGTTTAAGAGGTGTGAAAAACATTCAGTACTTC.

The chain carries TRBV5-1 and TRBJ2-7; 7 bases match TRBD1. Germline trimming cut 4 bases from V and 2 bases from J; bases unmatched to any gene: 18. The CDR3 consists of 18 residues. The germline CDR1 and CDR2 sequences are SGHRS and YFSETQ. CDR3: CASSTELGRGGNAYEQYF. CDR3 coding DNA: TGCGCCAGCAGCACCGAGTTAGGGCGAGGGGGCAACGCCTACGAGCAGTACTTC.